The clone carrying this T cell receptor (beta chain) occurred many times. The antigen remains unidentified. TCRdb re-analysed the RT-PCR reads in MiXCR, keeping a single row per CDR3 protein. The repertoire holds fewer than 250,000 distinct CDR3 sequences, approximately 15% seen once, with 26% in the top ten. CDR3 length: 15 residues. CDR1 and CDR2 (germline): DFQATT, SNEGSKA (reference sequence). Trimming at V came to 5 bases and at J to 5 bases, leaving 11 bases not matched to a gene. The record originates from a study of response to subunit inactivated influenza vaccine. Study-wide results and caveats: That few new T cells are recruited by each seasonal influenza vaccination was the authors' suggestion.

The TCR comes from a man between 45 and 60 years old who received an inactivated influenza vaccine. Sequenced material: CD8+ T cells sorted from PBMCs, taken roughly 5 days after vaccination. The chain couples TRBV20-1 to TRBJ2-2; 7 nucleotides align to TRBD1. The CDR3 nucleotides read TGCAGTGCTGGCCTACAGGGGATTCAAACCGGGGAGCTGTTTTTT. It encodes CSAGLQGIQTGELFF.